The 11 T cell receptor beta chains below were found in one sample sequenced in a study of monozygotic twins with inflammatory bowel disease. With the 5' RACE reads reprocessed, TCRdb shows one record per CDR3 protein and no DNA. This sample's clone table lists fewer than 350,000 distinct CDR3 sequences. The sample taken for sequencing was blood. These receptors all come from a human donor with ulcerative colitis or Crohn's disease, or a healthy co-twin of an affected twin (not recorded which).

The CDR3 reads CASTVAVFPTGELFF. J is TRBJ2-2 and V is TRBV12-3 or TRBV12-4. CDR3 length equals 15 residues.

V usage is TRBV18 and J usage is TRBJ1-2. CDR1 and CDR2 from the germline V gene are KGHSH and LQKENI. The CDR3 runs to 15 residues. The CDR3 loop is CASSPERLSNYGYTF. The full variable domain, rest sourced from reference TRBV18 and TRBJ1-2, is NAGVMQNPRHLVRRRGQEARLRCSPMKGHSHVYWYRQLPEEGLKFMVYLQKENIIDESGMPKERFSAEFPKEGPSILRIQQVVRGDSAAYFCASSPERLSNYGYTFGSGTRLTVV.

V and J are TRBV28 and TRBJ1-6. This CDR3 region has 16 residues. Looked up from germline, CDR1 is MDHEN and CDR2 is SYDVKM. CDR3 amino acids: CASKPAGQLYNSPLHF.

This chain connects TRBV12-3 or TRBV12-4 to TRBJ2-7. CDR3 length equals 15 residues. Here the CDR3 reads CASSSSNYLNYEQYF.

The rearrangement joins TRBV5-5 to TRBJ1-6. CDR3 length equals 15 residues. Looked up from germline, CDR1 is SGHKS and CDR2 is YYEKEE (reference sequence). The CDR3 reads CASSLRSGGNSPLHF.

V and J are TRBV6-2 or TRBV6-3 and TRBJ2-3; TCRdb gives TRBD1 as the D gene, but with no DNA this cannot be confirmed. Germline V CDR1 and CDR2: MNHEY, SVGEGT. This CDR3 comprises 14 residues. The chain's CDR3 is CDSRKGQDTDTQYF.

The J gene is TRBJ2-1, the V gene TRBV3-1; TCRdb picks TRBD2, but there is no DNA to check that call. Germline-derived CDR1 and CDR2 are LGHDT and YNNKEL (reference sequence). The CDR3 totals 15 residues. The CDR3 sequence: CASSQDTAGYNEQFF.

CDR3 protein: CASSRLAGRLSTQYF. The rearrangement uses TRBV7-3 and TRBJ2-3; TCRdb's D call of TRBD2 is untestable without DNA. Germline CDR1 is SGHTA and CDR2 is FQGTGA. There are 15 residues in the CDR3. The full variable domain, in which reference TRBV7-3 and TRBJ2-3 provide the parts outside the CDR3, is GAGVSQTPSNKVTEKGKYVELRCDPISGHTALYWYRQSLGQGPEFLIYFQGTGAADDSGLPNDRFFAVRPEGSVSTLKIQRTERGDSAVYLCASSRLAGRLSTQYFGPGTRLTVL.

The chain employs TRBV20-1 and TRBJ1-1. Germline values: CDR1 DFQATT, CDR2 SNEGSKA (reference sequence). There are 11 residues in the CDR3. The CDR3 loop is CSASWNTEAFF.

The chain links TRBV20-1 to TRBJ2-1; the D gene TCRdb calls, TRBD2, cannot be checked with no DNA. The CDR3 runs to 15 residues. Per the germline V gene, CDR1 is DFQATT and CDR2 is SNEGSKA (reference sequence). The CDR3: CSARAALADTHEQFF.

The CDR3 sequence is CAINSGRVPSYNEQFF. The chain recombines TRBV10-3 with TRBJ2-1; TCRdb gives TRBD2 as the D gene, but with no DNA this cannot be confirmed. Germline CDR1 and CDR2: ENHRY and SYGVKD. This CDR3 has 16 amino acids.